One sample yielded the 10 T cell receptor beta chains listed below, sequenced in a study of T-cell reconstitution after alpha-beta-depleted transplantation in children (TCRdb year 2016). Receptor amplification or capture employed PCR. The sequencer listed for this sample is Illumina HiSeq 2500. To normalize quantification of the TCRbeta repertoire, the TCR libraries were built with molecular barcoding that relied on unique molecular identifiers. TCRdb reanalyzed the raw reads on its own, using fastp at Q25 for trimming and MiXCR for clone calling, and kept in-frame beta chains. One record per CDR3 amino acid sequence lists the most common genes and DNA. This sample has about 230,000 distinct CDR3 sequences in its table, and 9% to 10% of those were observed once. The ten largest clones add up to about 4.8% of the sample. The sample was PBMCs from the stem cell graft donor, taken from the stem cell graft. The receptor source for this set is a human donor who donated a stem cell graft to a child with SCID.

This clonotype was counted ten times or more. This sequence joins TRBV5-1 and TRBJ2-3, with 8 bases matching TRBD2. CDR3 length equals 13 residues. J lost 6 bases, V lost 4 bases, and 4 bases had no gene match. Germline V lookup: CDR1 SGHRS, CDR2 YFSETQ. DNA for the CDR3: TGCGCCAGCAGCCCGACTAGCGTCGATACGCAGTATTTT. Translated, it gives CASSPTSVDTQYF.

This clonotype was recorded many times. V gene TRBV20-1 combines with J gene TRBJ2-1; 9 positions agree with TRBD1. Trimming removed 6 bases from V and 9 bases from J; junction bases left unmatched: 9. The CDR3 has 13 residues. The germline V gene has CDR1 DFQATT and CDR2 SNEGSKA (reference sequence). The CDR3 region has the DNA TGCAGTGCCCGGGACAGGGTTTTAGGTGAGCAGTTCTTC. This sequence encodes CSARDRVLGEQFF.

This clonotype came up many times. The chain carries TRBV20-1 and TRBJ1-1, with D unclear. Germline V gene lookup returns CDR1 DFQATT and CDR2 SNEGSKA (reference sequence). The CDR3 spans 13 residues. The V and J ends lost 3 bases and 4 bases respectively, with 12 bases between them. CDR3 coding DNA: TGCAGTGCTAGTAGTGGGTCCACCACTGAAGCTTTCTTT. Encoded protein: CSASSGSTTEAFF.

Notes on this clonotype: This may be a read error, as it is one base from a much larger clone. The chain's CDR3 is CASSHGGLAGDTF. The CDR3 DNA reads TGTGCCAGCAGCCACGGGGGATTAGCGGGCGACACCTTC. The chain recombines TRBV6-6 with TRBJ1-2; tentative D call: TRBD1 (5 bases). The V gene lost 6 bases and the J gene lost 12 bases, with 20 bases spanning the gap. Germline loops: CDR1 MNHNY, CDR2 SVGAGI (reference sequence). The CDR3 is 13 amino acids.

This clonotype occurred many times. The rearrangement links TRBV12-3 or TRBV12-4 to TRBJ2-2, with D perhaps TRBD2 (5 bases). V lost 7 bases and J 6 bases, leaving 18 bases between the germline ends. CDR3 size: 15 residues. The CDR3 DNA follows: TGTGCCAGCACCCTAGGGCAGGAGGTTCCCGGGGAGCTGTTTTTT. Its translation: CASTLGQEVPGELFF.

Concerning this clonotype itself: This may arise from a read error, as a much more abundant clone is one base away. The V call is TRBV2, the J call TRBJ2-3, with TRBD1 identical over 10 bases. Germline-derived CDR1 and CDR2 are SNHLY and FYNNEI. The CDR3 loop spans 17 amino acids. The CDR3 DNA reads TGTGTCGCAGCACGAGACAGGGGGCTACCCCCCACAGATACGCAGTATTTT. Encoded protein: CVAARDRGLPPTDTQYF. Based on the CDR3 plus reference TRBV2 and TRBJ2-3, the full variable domain is EPEVTQTPSHQVTQMGQEVILRCVPISNHLYFYWYRQILGQKVEFLVSFYNNEISEKSEIFDDQFSVERPDGSNFTLKIRSTKLEDSAMYFCVAARDRGLPPTDTQYFGPGTRLTVL.

This clonotype was found a few times. The V and J genes are TRBV2 and TRBJ2-1; either TRBD1 or TRBD2 may fit D (5 bases each). The V gene lost 6 bases and the J gene lost 6 bases, with 9 bases spanning the gap. Looked up from germline, CDR1 is SNHLY and CDR2 is FYNNEI. The CDR3 length is 12 residues. The CDR3 DNA reads TGTGCCAGCAGGGGGACCGTCAATGAGCAGTTCTTC. Encoded protein: CASRGTVNEQFF.

This clonotype was detected many times. The chain joins TRBV7-2 to TRBJ1-4; 7 nucleotides agree with TRBD1. Germline CDR1 and CDR2: SGHTA and FQGNSA. V trimming: 5 bases; J trimming: 10 bases; junction bases outside the gene matches: 13. CDR3 size: 15 residues. In DNA form, the CDR3 reads TGTGCCAGCAGCGAACACGGGACAGCGCTAGGAAAACTGTTTTTT. Its protein is CASSEHGTALGKLFF. The full variable domain, its missing parts supplied by reference TRBV7-2 and TRBJ1-4, is GAGVSQSPSNKVTEKGKDVELRCDPISGHTALYWYRQSLGQGLEFLIYFQGNSAPDKSGLPSDRFSAERTGGSVSTLTIQRTQQEDSAVYLCASSEHGTALGKLFFGSGTQLSVL.

This clonotype was seen at least ten times. The chain carries TRBV10-3 and TRBJ2-5; D perhaps matches TRBD2 (6 bases). The CDR3 sequence is 14 residues long. V was shortened by 8 bases and J by 1 base, with 14 bases between the two germline ends. The V gene's germline CDR1 is ENHRY and CDR2 SYGVKD. This CDR3 is CAIGTGVIQETQYF. The CDR3 nucleotides are TGTGCCATCGGTACGGGGGTAATCCAAGAGACCCAGTACTTC.

At least ten counts were recorded for this clonotype. The chain links TRBV20-1 to TRBJ1-6; D is perhaps TRBD1 (6 bases). CDR1 and CDR2 (germline): DFQATT, SNEGSKA (reference sequence). The CDR3 is 15 residues long. The V and J ends lost 3 bases and 4 bases respectively, with 13 bases between them. This chain's CDR3 is CSASVAGDYNSPLHF. In nucleotides, the CDR3 is TGCAGTGCTAGTGTCGCAGGGGATTATAATTCACCCCTCCACTTT.